This TCR beta chain was profiled in a study of regulatory T cells in long-lasting Graves disease. Study results and caveats: Shared public clonotypes totalled 2,741 in persistent patients, compared with about 990 in new patients. The study found TRBV28, TRBJ1-2 and TRBJ2-5 favored in persistent disease.

Worth noting for this clonotype: The antigen is undetermined.

Relying on iRepertoire HTBI primers and Arm-PCR of CDR3 regions, the team built TCR beta libraries. TCRdb used MiXCR to reprocess the multiplex PCR reads, holding one entry per CDR3 protein. Of around 500,000 distinct CDR3 sequences listed, 13% are singletons. The germline V gene encodes CDR1 SGHVS and CDR2 FQNEAQ. The CDR3 length is 14 residues. J was trimmed by 7 bases and V by 4 bases; bases with no gene match: 5. Sample time point: newly diagnosed GD, antithyroid drugs for less than 3 months. RNA isolated from PBMCs was used to make the TCR library. Graves' disease was diagnosed by American Thyroid Association guidelines. These data were also reused for a study on T cells in Graves' hyperthyroidism and ophthalmopathy. From that study: Blood samples included most of the expanded thyroid clonotypes exceeding 0.001.

The clonotype was recovered from a man under 40 with Graves disease. J is TRBJ2-1 and V is TRBV7-8; 9 bases line up with TRBD1. This specimen consisted of peripheral blood mononuclear cells (PBMCs), obtained at new diagnosis, from a patient treated with antithyroid drugs. CDR3 nucleotide sequence: TGTGCCAGCAGCTCGGACAGGGGAAGGAATGAGCAGTTCTTC. Its translation: CASSSDRGRNEQFF.